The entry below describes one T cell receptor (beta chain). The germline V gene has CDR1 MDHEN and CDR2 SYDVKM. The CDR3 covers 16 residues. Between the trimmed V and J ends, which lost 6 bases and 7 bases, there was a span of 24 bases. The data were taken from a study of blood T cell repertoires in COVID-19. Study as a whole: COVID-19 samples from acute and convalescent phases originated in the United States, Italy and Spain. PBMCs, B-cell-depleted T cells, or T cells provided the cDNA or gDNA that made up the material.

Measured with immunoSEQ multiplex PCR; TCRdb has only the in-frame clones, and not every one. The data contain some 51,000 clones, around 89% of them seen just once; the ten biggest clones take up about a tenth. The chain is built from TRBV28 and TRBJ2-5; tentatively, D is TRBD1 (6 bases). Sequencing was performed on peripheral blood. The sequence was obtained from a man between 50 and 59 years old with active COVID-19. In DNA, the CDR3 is TGTGCCAGCAGCTCCGGGACAAACGATTATGGGCGGACCCAGTACTTC. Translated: CASSSGTNDYGRTQYF.